This T cell receptor (beta chain) originates from a study of cytomegalovirus exposure and HLA in healthy donors (dated by TCRdb to the late 2010s). General notes on the study: An earlier analysis of roughly 630 of the donors reported 276 Gb of sequence data and more than 90 million unique TCR beta sequences from approximately 180 million T cells. The study profiled the T cell repertoires of some 610 subjects by immunosequencing and related them to cytomegalovirus serostatus. Class I and class II HLA loci were covered by the typing at four-digit resolution. Among some 400 genotyped donors of the cohort, an average of approximately 240,000 unique TCR beta nucleotide sequences was sequenced per donor, of which approximately 19% were non-productive. Alongside the repertoire data, information on donor age, sex, ethnicity and CMV serostatus was compiled. The study aimed to test whether signatures of past pathogen exposure could be identified by cataloging public T cell receptors. To decide whether each TCR beta V gene segment behaved as functional or pseudogenic, an earlier analysis of 587 of the donors relied on high-throughput TCR beta sequencing. Every repertoire in the discovery cohort had been generated on one and the same sequencing platform. To predict cytomegalovirus infection status, the study combined high-throughput TCR immunosequencing, statistical association of individual TCRs with disease status, and machine learning. A later genetic analysis used genome-wide SNP genotypes for about 60% of the roughly 700 donors, treating that subset as a discovery cohort. Of the 300 to 500 genotyped donors, less than 85% were placed in the genetic ancestry cluster associated with self-reported Caucasian donors. An early release that covered 500 to 800 HLA-typed donors contained about 290 gigabases of sequencing data and 70 million to 100 million unique TCR sequences. A later analysis re-analyzed previously published TCR beta repertoires from 600 to 850 donors and added high-resolution HLA genotyping to study TCR occurrence patterns. Typing coverage differed by locus: A, B, C, DRB1 and DQB1 were typed in about 629-640 donors, DQA1 in 522, DPA1 in 600 to 610, and DPB1 in 450 to 490. Four or five DR-DQ haplotypes were treated as single units for association and clustering because of strong linkage in the cohort. Rather than drawing on any new phenotypic data, the later analysis identified candidate immune exposures from TCR beta sequences and the way those sequences occurred across donors. Besides the first cohort of around 670 subjects, a separate validation cohort made up of around 120 different subjects was used.

The paper's findings and limits, for the study overall: Because the 87-base-pair reads could not distinguish some IMGT-functional V segments, including TRBV6-2 and TRBV6-3, those segments were excluded. In vitro tests confirmed that a few of the cytomegalovirus-associated TCR beta chains recognize cytomegalovirus antigens. An association between a missense DCLRE1C variant and V-gene and J-gene trimming of TCR beta chains was found in a later genetic analysis and replicated in an independent cohort. A later genetic analysis reported fewer N-insertions in productive TCRs among donors in an Asian-associated ancestry cluster than the approximately 700-donor mean. In a later analysis, most CMV-associated TCR beta chains were found to appear HLA-restricted, with HLA associations seemingly driven largely by CMV exposure. The sequencing pipeline was judged likely to have produced a cluster of highly shared sequence variants as a technical artifact. This cohort had only TCR beta chains sequenced, and the lack of alpha or paired-chain data limited which features could be detected. A further reported finding was that TCR beta sequences accurately predicted the HLA-A and HLA-B alleles for most subjects in the first cohort. Assigning TCR associations to individual alleles was difficult when HLA alleles, especially DR and DQ, strongly co-occurred. In an earlier analysis of some 540 of the donors, most TCR beta V segments appeared in productive rearrangements about 90% or about 30% of the time, broadly matching IMGT annotations. The earlier analysis of approximately 560 of the donors excluded around 17 rarely observed V segments, including chromosome 9 orphons, because counts were too low. According to a later analysis, TCR association rates differed among HLA loci, with DRB1 alleles showing the most associated TCRs and HLA-C alleles showing the fewest. A later analysis associated about 16,000 TCR beta sequences with specific HLA alleles at a false discovery rate of 0.05. Because HLA typing was missing for some donors at each locus, association tests included only the typed subset. In both the original and validation cohorts, the classifier was reported to diagnose cytomegalovirus status with high specificity and sensitivity. The study gave a list of more than 150 TCR beta chains associated with cytomegalovirus. The authors suggested that the approach could potentially be extended to other disease states and immunological phenotypes. In a later analysis, HLA-associated TCR beta chains were found to be more clonally expanded and to have lower generation probabilities than equally common non-associated chains. Roughly uniform sequencing depth across donors was assumed in presence/absence analyses, although this assumption may not hold. Several of the top co-occurrence clusters appeared to be linked to parvovirus B19, influenza, CMV and Epstein-Barr virus, according to a later analysis. While some public TCRs were present in many individuals, most TCR sequences turned up only very rarely across donors. For the cohort, immune exposure information was limited to CMV serostatus. Linkage disequilibrium might explain the correlated functional status among segregating V segments, but an unknown experimental factor could not be excluded.

The cohort consisted of 600 or so healthy bone marrow donors. All cohort members were sampled while nominally healthy, although unrecorded immune exposures were likely present. The donor was CMV seropositive and was included in the group of some 290 seropositive cohort members. A peripheral blood sample was provided by each donor, and peripheral blood mononuclear cells were used for TCR beta sequencing. The Qiagen DNeasy Blood Extraction Kit was used to extract genomic DNA from the blood cell samples. The CDR3 covers 15 residues, taking in both the cysteine and the phenylalanine. Just CDR3 DNA is preserved here, 45 bases in frame from base 1. CDR1 and CDR2 are read off the germline V gene as SGHAT and FQNNGV. The germline V and J ends show losses of 1 base and 4 bases respectively, and no gene match explains 4 bases of the junction. With regard to this clone: Its antigen specificity is not known. No qualities accompany the bases; no much larger clone lies one base away.

The library was produced with the immunoSEQ multiplex PCR assay. For the multiplex PCR, a mixture combining 60 forward primers for TCR Vbeta segments and 13 reverse primers for TCR Jbeta segments was used. The CDR3 region of rearranged TCR beta genes was amplified from genomic DNA with a multiplex PCR assay. The Illumina HiSeq System was used to sequence the amplified TCR beta libraries as 87-base-pair reads. The authors processed their data as follows. Across the 670 or so repertoires, a later analysis counted around 80 million unique TCR beta chains, around 10 million of which were shared by at least two donors. Raw reads were error-corrected and collapsed into unique sequences with a nearest-neighbor algorithm that merged closely related sequences to remove PCR and sequencing errors. CDR3 sequences were aligned to IMGT reference sequences to assign V, D and J gene segments. Each retained sequence needed at least a six-nucleotide match to both a V gene segment and a J gene segment. A rearrangement counted as productive if the CDR3 had no stop codons and remained in frame with V and J, and every other rearrangement counted as non-productive. Following IMGT convention, CDR3 was defined as the stretch from the second conserved V-encoded cysteine to the conserved J-encoded phenylalanine. The earlier analysis of roughly 590 of the donors excluded any sequence lacking an unambiguous match to a single V gene segment. In an earlier analysis of approximately 610 of the donors, V segments were called functional above 56.7% productive rearrangements and were called segregating when the between-donor standard deviation exceeded 5%. A statistical classification framework was developed to diagnose cytomegalovirus status using the catalog of TCR beta chain sequences. A later analysis assigned V and J genes by comparing TCR nucleotide sequences with IMGT/GENE-DB human TR gene sequences. A later analysis assigned CDR3 sequences and most-parsimonious VDJ recombination scenarios with the TCRdist pipeline. In a later analysis, every TCR beta chain was defined by the combination of its CDR3 amino acid sequence and its V-gene family, and reads without a unique V-gene family were dropped. To address suspected cross-contamination and a sequencing artifact, a later analysis removed over 500 highly shared, low-generation-probability nucleotide sequences. In a later analysis, a clonal expansion index for each public chain was calculated from normalized within-repertoire ranks of inferred template counts. Generation probabilities in a later analysis came from a VDJ recombination model fitted to out-of-frame rearrangements, and those results were checked against IGoR. A later analysis scored TCR-TCR, TCR-HLA and TCR-CMV co-occurrence with hypergeometric tests, applying a repertoire-size bias correction to TCR pairs. To estimate false discovery rates, a later analysis permuted the HLA or CMV assignments 20 times. In a later analysis, co-occurring TCRs were grouped with DBSCAN, and TCRdist sequence similarity was added when clustering was performed within HLA-allele-positive subsets. Repertoires with fewer than 30,000 or more than 120,000 public chains, plus five repertoires with anomalous nucleotide sharing, were excluded from co-occurrence clustering. Held by TCRdb, this immuneACCESS table contains in-frame sequences only and omits some clones. Under half of the omission traces to an unresolved V gene where checked; the cause of the rest is unknown. The DNA was the basis for D and trimming; V, J and clone size are from that table. The sample table records about 150,000 clones; roughly 80% of these occur just once. Of the sample, around 11% falls within the top ten clones.

The TCR originated in a man between 18 and 35 years old in good health and CMV-seropositive. Sequenced material: PBMCs. This sequence uses TRBV11-2 and TRBJ2-5, with 9 bases matching TRBD1. The sequence in DNA is TGTGCCAGCAGCTTAGTGGGACAGGGTACAGAGACCCAGTACTTC. Its amino acids are CASSLVGQGTETQYF.